This T cell receptor beta chain was sequenced during a study of T cell responses to AZD1222 COVID-19 vaccine. Study-wide findings and caveats: Donors skewed white British and female; clonal diversity was possibly underestimated. Sampling that yielded the repertoires occurred only after the peak T cell response.

Libraries were prepared by immunoSEQ multiplex PCR; TCRdb keeps only in-frame clonotypes and omits some of them. Of 140,000 or so clones in the sample, roughly 93% were seen once. The table lists this clone with a count of one. Its antigen is not known. Germline V lookup: CDR1 SGDLS, CDR2 YYNGEE. This CDR3 contains 13 residues. V lost 4 bases and J lost 0, with 7 bases in between. This chain connects TRBV9 to TRBJ1-1, with D maybe TRBD1 (5 bases). Source: peripheral blood, taken after recovery from COVID-19. The receptor was isolated from an adult who had recovered from COVID-19. DNA of the CDR3: TGTGCCAGCAGCCTGACAGTGAACACTGAAGCTTTCTTT. It specifies CASSLTVNTEAFF.